This T cell receptor (beta chain) originates from a study of T cell clones after liver transplantation. Across the study: A pre-transplant mixed lymphocyte reaction with TCRbeta sequencing defined graft-donor-reactive clones followed in post-transplant blood. Draws occurred before transplant, before withdrawal, and after complete or failed withdrawal.

Remarks on this clone: Its antigen is not known.

General observations from the study: Post-transplant, graft-donor-reactive CD4 TCRbeta sequences in blood dropped significantly in most of the 8 subjects.

This CDR3 is built from 18 residues. The V gene's germline CDR1 is SGHDN and CDR2 FVKESK. Germline trimming cut 6 bases from V and 1 base from J; bases unmatched to any gene: 11. Libraries were prepared by immunoSEQ multiplex PCR; TCRdb keeps only in-frame clonotypes and omits some of them. The repertoire holds tens of thousands of clones, roughly 90% seen once, with approximately 15% in the top ten. J is TRBJ2-7 and V is TRBV14; 14 bases are shared with TRBD2. Sequenced material: CD8+ T cells from blood, taken 12 months after liver transplant. The TCR comes from a human patient who received a liver transplant. T cells may partly derive from the graft donor. CDR3 DNA: TGTGCCAGCAGTCACCCGGGACTAGCGGGAGTCGGGTCCTACGAGCAGTACTTC. Encoded protein: CASSHPGLAGVGSYEQYF.